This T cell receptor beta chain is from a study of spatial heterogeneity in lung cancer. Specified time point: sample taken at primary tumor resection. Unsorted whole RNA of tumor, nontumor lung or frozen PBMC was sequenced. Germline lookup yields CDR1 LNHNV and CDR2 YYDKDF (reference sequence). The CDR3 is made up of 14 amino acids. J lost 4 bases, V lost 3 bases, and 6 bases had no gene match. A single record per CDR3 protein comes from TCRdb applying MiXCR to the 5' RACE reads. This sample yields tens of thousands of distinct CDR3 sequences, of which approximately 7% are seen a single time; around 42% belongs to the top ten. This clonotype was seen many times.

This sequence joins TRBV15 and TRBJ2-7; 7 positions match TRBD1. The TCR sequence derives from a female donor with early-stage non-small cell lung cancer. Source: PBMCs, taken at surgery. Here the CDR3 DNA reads TGTGCCACCAGCAGCCCGGGACAGTATTACGAGCAGTACTTC. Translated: CATSSPGQYYEQYF.